These 2 T cell receptor beta chains were sequenced from one sample in a study of CD8+ T cells in alopecia areata. Noted treatment: oral pan-JAK inhibitor, 5-10 mg twice daily. RNA was isolated and reverse transcribed to cDNA, the sequencing template. The data were produced by immunoSEQ multiplex PCR, yet TCRdb's version contains in-frame clones alone and is incomplete. The sample has 110,000 or so clones, 56% seen once. The sequenced sample was CD4+ T cells sorted from blood, obtained at week 24, from a patient treated with tofacitinib. The receptor set was obtained from a human donor with alopecia areata.

This clone has only a few counts. The J gene is TRBJ1-1, the V gene TRBV5-1, with TRBD1 matching over 7 bases. The germline gives CDR1 SGHRS, CDR2 YFSETQ. V lost 4 bases to trimming and J lost 5 bases; unmatched junction nucleotides: 14. This CDR3 is built from 16 residues. CDR3 loop: CASSRIPGTENTEAFF. In DNA, the CDR3 is TGCGCCAGCAGCCGCATCCCCGGGACAGAGAATACTGAAGCTTTCTTT.

Only a few counts were recorded for this clone. This sequence joins TRBV27 and TRBJ1-5; D is uncertain. CDR1 and CDR2 from the germline V gene are MNHEY and SMNVEV (reference sequence). The CDR3 has 13 residues. Between the trimmed V and J ends, which lost 5 bases and 3 bases, there was a span of 8 bases. CDR3 residues: CASSPDLNQPQHF. DNA for the CDR3: TGTGCCAGCAGTCCGGACCTCAATCAGCCCCAGCATTTT.